This T cell receptor (beta chain) came from a study of blood T cell repertoires in COVID-19. Study-wide background: Samples representing acute and convalescent COVID-19 were sourced from the United States, Italy and Spain. From T cells, B-cell-depleted T cells, or PBMCs came the material, which was cDNA or gDNA.

This clone occurred a few times. In the original workflow: From reference gene primer amplification, estimates of nucleated cell counts were derived. Clones were read by immunoSEQ multiplex PCR, and TCRdb kept only the in-frame ones, dropping some. Clone size and the V and J calls come from that table; the DNA yielded D and trimming. The repertoire consists of about 110,000 clones, with approximately 81% occurring once and the leading ten covering around 2.2%. The sequencing input was peripheral blood. The receptor's source is a human donor in a cohort sampled during active COVID-19.

CDR3 in DNA: TGTGCCAGCAGCACAGATTCCGGGACAAACACTGAAGCTTTCTTT. This codes for CASSTDSGTNTEAFF. V gene TRBV7-9 combines with J gene TRBJ1-1; possibly TRBD1 for D (6 bases). CDR3 size: 15 residues. Germline V gene sequence: CDR1 SEHNR, CDR2 FQNEAQ (reference sequence). V was cut by 5 bases and J by 2 bases, with 15 bases left in between.